Below, 3 T cell receptor beta chains from the same sample are listed, as sequenced in a study of immune evolution from preneoplasia to lung adenocarcinoma. Method: immunoSEQ multiplex PCR; TCRdb's copy keeps in-frame clones and lacks some. The sample contains around 16,000 clones, 86% of which appear only once. Sequences were obtained from FFPE invasive lung adenocarcinoma tissue. These receptor sequences come from a person between 65 and 80 years old with invasive lung adenocarcinoma.

CDR3 loop: CASSLRGPPQPQHF. The CDR3 nucleotides read TGCGCCAGCAGCCTCAGGGGGCCCCCTCAGCCCCAGCATTTT. The chain is built from TRBV23-1 and TRBJ1-5, with 8 positions matching TRBD1. TRBV23-1 is an ORF; its function is uncertain. The CDR3 length is 14 residues. The ends lost 6 bases at V and 6 bases at J; junction bases unmatched: 7.

This clone was counted only a few times. This chain connects TRBV5-4 to TRBJ1-4; TRBD1 is a possible D gene (5 bases). The CDR3 contains 13 residues. The V gene lost 5 bases and the J gene lost 7 bases, with 12 bases spanning the gap. Germline V gene sequence: CDR1 SGHNT, CDR2 YYREEE (reference sequence). CDR3 in DNA: TGTGCCAGCAGTCCCGATAGGGGTGAAAAACTGTTTTTT. It specifies CASSPDRGEKLFF.

This chain joins TRBV10-3 and TRBJ2-3; the D is unclear. The germline V and J ends were trimmed by 10 bases and 2 bases, with 16 bases remaining between them. Looked up from germline, CDR1 is ENHRY and CDR2 is SYGVKD. The CDR3 covers 14 residues. CDR3 amino acids: CANKISLNTDTQYF. Written as DNA, the CDR3 is TGTGCCAATAAAATTTCTCTCAACACAGATACGCAGTATTTT.